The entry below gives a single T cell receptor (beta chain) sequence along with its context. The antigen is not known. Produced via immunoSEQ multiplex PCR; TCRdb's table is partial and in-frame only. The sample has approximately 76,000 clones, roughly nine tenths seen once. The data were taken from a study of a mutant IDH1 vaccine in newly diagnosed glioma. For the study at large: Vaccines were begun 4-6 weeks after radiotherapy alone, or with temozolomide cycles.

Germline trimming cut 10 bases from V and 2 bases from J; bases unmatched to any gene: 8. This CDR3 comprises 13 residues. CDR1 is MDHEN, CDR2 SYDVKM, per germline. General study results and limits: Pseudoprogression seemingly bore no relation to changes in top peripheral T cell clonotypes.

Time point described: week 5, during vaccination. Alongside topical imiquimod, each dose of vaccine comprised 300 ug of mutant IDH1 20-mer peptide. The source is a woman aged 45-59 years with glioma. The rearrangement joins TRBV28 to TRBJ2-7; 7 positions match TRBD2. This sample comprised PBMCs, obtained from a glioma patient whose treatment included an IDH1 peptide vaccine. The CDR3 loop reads CAISWGGTYEQYF. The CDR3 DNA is TGTGCCATTTCTTGGGGGGGTACCTACGAGCAGTACTTC. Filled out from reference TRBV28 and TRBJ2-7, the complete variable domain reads DVKVTQSSRYLVKRTGEKVFLECVQDMDHENMFWYRQDPGLGLRLIYFSYDVKMKEKGDIPEGYSVSREKKERFSLILESASTNQTSMYLCAISWGGTYEQYFGPGTRLTVT.